Listed below are T cell receptor beta chains from one sample, sequenced in a study of Graves' ophthalmopathy and Graves' hyperthyroidism. TCRdb recomputed calls from the multiplex PCR reads with MiXCR, one row per CDR3 protein. The repertoire holds under 350,000 distinct CDR3 sequences, with 15% to 20% as singletons. The sequenced sample consisted of peripheral blood. The receptors originated from an adult man with Graves' ophthalmopathy. CDR3s include the opening cysteine and the closing phenylalanine or tryptophan. The D gene is left open where the match is weak. Clone size is shown for a subset of rows, as once, few, many or a class of expanded clone.

D	V	J	size	DNA	CDR3
.	TRBV11-2	TRBJ1-3	many	TGTGCCAGCAGCTTAGAGCTGAGCTCTGGAAACACCATATATTTT	CASSLELSSGNTIYF
.	TRBV6-5	TRBJ1-2	many	TGTGCCAGCAGTTACTCGTTTCTGGCTACTAACTATGGCTACACCTTC	CASSYSFLATNYGYTF
.	TRBV30	TRBJ1-5	many	TGTGCCTGGAGTCAGGGACGTAGCAATCAGCCCCAGCATTTT	CAWSQGRSNQPQHF
TRBD1	TRBV4-2	TRBJ1-2	many	TGTGCCAGCAGCCGACAGGGGGCCGTCTATGGCTACACCTTC	CASSRQGAVYGYTF
.	TRBV18	TRBJ2-7	many	TGTGCCAGCTCCTACCAGGGAACCTACGAGCAGTACTTC	CASSYQGTYEQYF
TRBD1	TRBV6-4	TRBJ1-2	many	TGTGCCAGCAGTCCGCGGGACAGGGGGGCAGCTAACTATGGCTACACCTTC	CASSPRDRGAANYGYTF
TRBD1	TRBV6-2/TRBV6-3	TRBJ1-2	many	TGTGCCAGCAGTTTCGGACAGGGCCCTTCGAACTATGGCTACACCTTC	CASSFGQGPSNYGYTF
.	TRBV7-8	TRBJ1-2	many	TGTGCCAGCAGCTTATTTTCTGAGGACTATGGCTACACCTTC	CASSLFSEDYGYTF
.	TRBV6-5	TRBJ1-6	many	TGTGCCAGCAGTTACTCGGGACCTTCACCCCTCCACTTT	CASSYSGPSPLHF
TRBD1	TRBV10-3	TRBJ1-1	many	TGTGCCACCCGTGAGCCCGGGACAGGGGAACTGAACACTGAAGCTTTCTTT	CATREPGTGELNTEAFF
.	TRBV30	TRBJ2-5	many	TGTGCCTGGAGTCTCCTAGGGGGATGGCGGGAGACCCAGTACTTC	CAWSLLGGWRETQYF
TRBD1	TRBV11-2	TRBJ1-1	many	TGTGCCAGCAGCTTTACAGGGGCAGAAGCTTTCTTT	CASSFTGAEAFF
.	TRBV20-1	TRBJ2-5	once	TGCAGTGCTTGGGGGGACTCCGAGACCCAGTACTTC	CSAWGDSETQYF
.	TRBV18	TRBJ2-7	many	TGTGCCAGCTCACCGAATGGGGGTGAGCAGTACTTC	CASSPNGGEQYF
.	TRBV29-1	TRBJ1-2	many	TGCAGCGTTCAAGGGGTTCGGAATGGCTACACCTTC	CSVQGVRNGYTF
.	TRBV14	TRBJ2-6	many	TGTGCCACCAGGTCTGAAGCTTCCGGGGCCAACGTCCTGACTTTC	CATRSEASGANVLTF
TRBD2	TRBV6-1	TRBJ2-7	few	TGTGCCAGCGGGACTAGCGGAGGGTACGAGCAGTACTTC	CASGTSGGYEQYF
.	TRBV12-3/TRBV12-4	TRBJ1-5	many	TGTGCCAGCGGGCCAGGACGGAGCAATCAGCCCCAGCATTTT	CASGPGRSNQPQHF
.	TRBV6-5	TRBJ2-7	many	TGTGCCAGCAGATTCGCGGGGGCAAGCTCCTACGAGCAGTACTTC	CASRFAGASSYEQYF
.	TRBV30	TRBJ1-6	many	TGTGCCTGGTCAAAGGGGCGTGAGAATTCACCCCTCCACTTT	CAWSKGRENSPLHF
.	TRBV24-1	TRBJ2-2	many	TGTGCCACCAGTGATTTGAAGGGGTACACCGGGGAGCTGTTTTTT	CATSDLKGYTGELFF
.	TRBV7-9	TRBJ1-2	many	TGTGCCAGCAGCTCGGACTGGGCTAGCTATGGCTACACCTTC	CASSSDWASYGYTF
.	TRBV20-1	TRBJ2-4	many	TGCAGTGCTAGAGGCAGCGGCGCGACCAAAAACATTCAGTACTTC	CSARGSGATKNIQYF
TRBD1	TRBV5-6	TRBJ1-2	many	TGTGCCAGCAGCCCAGGAAGGGGGCGCTTTGACACCTTC	CASSPGRGRFDTF
.	TRBV11-2	TRBJ1-1	.	TGTGCCAGCAGCTTTGCACAGGGTCTGTACACTGAAGCTTTCTTT	CASSFAQGLYTEAFF
.	TRBV11-2	TRBJ1-5	many	TGTGCCAGCAGCTTAAAAGGGAGGGGAGATAGCAATCAGCCCCAGCATTTT	CASSLKGRGDSNQPQHF
.	TRBV6-2/TRBV6-3	TRBJ1-1	many	TGTGCCAGCAGCCCCGGGGGCCTTGAAGCTTTCTTT	CASSPGGLEAFF
.	TRBV5-6	TRBJ1-6	many	TGTGCCAGCAGCTCCGGTGATGGGGCGATCGGATCACCCCTCCACTTT	CASSSGDGAIGSPLHF
TRBD1	TRBV2	TRBJ2-7	many	TGTGCCAGCAGTGTTGACGGACAGGGCGACGAGCAGTACTTC	CASSVDGQGDEQYF
TRBD2	TRBV20-1	TRBJ2-5	.	TGCAGTGCTCCTATAGCGGGACGGCACTACGATCAGTACTTC	CSAPIAGRHYDQYF
TRBD1	TRBV19	TRBJ1-5	many	TGTGCCAGTACTCCCGGACAGGGTCTTAGCAATCAGCCCCAGCATTTT	CASTPGQGLSNQPQHF
.	TRBV7-2	TRBJ1-1	.	TGTGCCAGCAGCGTCCAAACTTCGAACACTGAAGCTTTCTTT	CASSVQTSNTEAFF
.	TRBV4-2	TRBJ1-1	many	TGTGCCAGCAGCCAGTGGGGGTATAGCACTGAAGCTTTCTTT	CASSQWGYSTEAFF
.	TRBV19	TRBJ2-5	.	TGTGCCAGTAGTATGGGGCTAGAAGAGACCCAGTACTTC	CASSMGLEETQYF
.	TRBV7-3	TRBJ2-2	.	TGTGCCGGCAGCGAAAGTCGTAATACCGGAGAGCTGTTTTTT	CAGSESRNTGELFF
TRBD1	TRBV20-1	TRBJ2-5	.	TGCAGTGCTGGACAGGGGCACCAAGAGACCCAGTACTTC	CSAGQGHQETQYF
.	TRBV2	TRBJ2-5	many	TGTGCCAGCAGTGAAGGCGGGAACAGGGTTAAAGAGACCCAGTACTTC	CASSEGGNRVKETQYF
.	TRBV12-3/TRBV12-4	TRBJ2-5	many	TGTGCCAGCAGTTTAGAACGGGGGCCGGATCGAGAGACCCAGTACTTC	CASSLERGPDRETQYF
.	TRBV20-1	TRBJ2-5	many	TGCAGTGCTAGAGATCAGCGCGGGTGGGAGACCCAGTACTTC	CSARDQRGWETQYF
.	TRBV28	TRBJ1-1	.	TGTGCCAGCGCTGACATAGTGAACACTGAAGCTTTCTTT	CASADIVNTEAFF
TRBD2	TRBV30	TRBJ2-7	.	TGTGCCTGGAGTGGGGCGGGGGGGTACTACGAGCAGTACTTC	CAWSGAGGYYEQYF
.	TRBV20-1	TRBJ1-6	many	TGCAGTGCTAGAGATGTTTTTCGACAAGACATCAATTCACCCCTCCACTTT	CSARDVFRQDINSPLHF
.	TRBV6-5	TRBJ2-4	many	TGTGCCAGCAGTTACTCGAAAGGGTCAGGGGACATTCAGTACTTC	CASSYSKGSGDIQYF
TRBD2	TRBV5-1	TRBJ2-7	many	TGCGCCAGCAGCGGGGGCCCAGCGGGAGGGTCCTACGAGCAGTACTTC	CASSGGPAGGSYEQYF
.	TRBV19	TRBJ1-3	many	TGTGCCAGTAGTAAGACAGCGAAAACCTCTGGAAACACCATATATTTT	CASSKTAKTSGNTIYF
.	TRBV12-3/TRBV12-4	TRBJ1-1	many	TGTGCCAGCAGTTTAGGGCTCGATACTGAAGCTTTCTTT	CASSLGLDTEAFF